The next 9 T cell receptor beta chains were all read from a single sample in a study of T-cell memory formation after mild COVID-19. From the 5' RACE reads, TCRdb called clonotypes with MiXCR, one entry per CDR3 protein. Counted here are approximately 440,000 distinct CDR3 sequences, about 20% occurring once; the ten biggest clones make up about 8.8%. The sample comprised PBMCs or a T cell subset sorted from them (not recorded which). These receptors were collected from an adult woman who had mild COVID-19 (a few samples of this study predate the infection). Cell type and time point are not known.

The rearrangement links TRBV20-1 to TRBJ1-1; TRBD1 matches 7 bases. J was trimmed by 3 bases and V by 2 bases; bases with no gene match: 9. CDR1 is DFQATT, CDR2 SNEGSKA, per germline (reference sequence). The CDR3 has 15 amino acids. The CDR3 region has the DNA TGCAGTGCTAGACCCCTTCAGGGGGGTGACACTGAAGCTTTCTTT. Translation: CSARPLQGGDTEAFF.

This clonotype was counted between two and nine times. The CDR3 bases are TGTGCCAGCAGCGGGCTAGCGGGAGGCTGGTCCTACAATGAGCAGTTCTTC. Its protein product is CASSGLAGGWSYNEQFF. V usage is TRBV6-2 or TRBV6-3 and J usage is TRBJ2-1, with TRBD2 identical over 11 bases. V trimming: 6 bases; J trimming: 1 base; junction bases outside the gene matches: 8. The length of the CDR3 is 17 residues. Looked up from germline, CDR1 is MNHEY and CDR2 is SVGEGT.

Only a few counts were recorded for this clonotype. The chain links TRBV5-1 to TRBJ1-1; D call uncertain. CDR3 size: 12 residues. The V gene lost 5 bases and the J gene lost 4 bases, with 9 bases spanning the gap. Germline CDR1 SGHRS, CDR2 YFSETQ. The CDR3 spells CASRALSTEAFF. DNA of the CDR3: TGCGCCAGCAGGGCCCTGAGCACTGAAGCTTTCTTT.

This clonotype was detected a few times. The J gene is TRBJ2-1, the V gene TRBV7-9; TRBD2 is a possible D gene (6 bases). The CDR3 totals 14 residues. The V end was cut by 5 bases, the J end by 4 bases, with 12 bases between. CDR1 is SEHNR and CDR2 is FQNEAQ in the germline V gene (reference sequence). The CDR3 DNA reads TGTGCCAGCAGCACGAGGAGGGCTTACAATGAGCAGTTCTTC. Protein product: CASSTRRAYNEQFF.

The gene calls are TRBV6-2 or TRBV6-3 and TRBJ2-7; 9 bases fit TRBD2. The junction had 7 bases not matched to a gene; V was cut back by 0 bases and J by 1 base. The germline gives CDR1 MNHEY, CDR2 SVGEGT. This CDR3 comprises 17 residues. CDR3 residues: CASSYSPGAGGSYEQYF. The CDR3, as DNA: TGTGCCAGCAGTTACTCCCCCGGGGCGGGGGGGTCCTACGAGCAGTACTTC.

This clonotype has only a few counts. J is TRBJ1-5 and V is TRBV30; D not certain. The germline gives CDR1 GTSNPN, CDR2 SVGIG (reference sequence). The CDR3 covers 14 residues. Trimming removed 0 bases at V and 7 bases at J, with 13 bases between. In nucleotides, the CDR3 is TGTGCCTGGAGTGTACTGGGCCGCGGACAGCCCCAGCATTTT. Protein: CAWSVLGRGQPQHF.

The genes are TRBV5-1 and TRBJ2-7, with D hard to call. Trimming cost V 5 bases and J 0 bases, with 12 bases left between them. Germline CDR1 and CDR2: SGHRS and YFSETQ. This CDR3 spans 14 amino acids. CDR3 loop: CASSARRYSYEQYF. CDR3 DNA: TGCGCCAGCAGTGCGAGGCGCTACTCCTACGAGCAGTACTTC.

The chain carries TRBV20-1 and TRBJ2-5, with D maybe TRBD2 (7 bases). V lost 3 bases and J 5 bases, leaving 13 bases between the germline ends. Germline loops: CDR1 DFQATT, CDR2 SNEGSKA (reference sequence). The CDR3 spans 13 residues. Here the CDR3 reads CSARKGGRETQYF. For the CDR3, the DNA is TGCAGTGCTAGGAAGGGGGGGAGGGAGACCCAGTACTTC.

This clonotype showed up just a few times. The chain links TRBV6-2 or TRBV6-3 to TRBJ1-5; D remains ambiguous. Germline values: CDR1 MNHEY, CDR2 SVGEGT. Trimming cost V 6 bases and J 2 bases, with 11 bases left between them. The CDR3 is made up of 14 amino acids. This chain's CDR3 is CASRPWVGNQPQHF. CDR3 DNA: TGTGCCAGCAGACCATGGGTCGGCAATCAGCCCCAGCATTTT.